This TCR beta chain was obtained from a study of cytomegalovirus exposure and HLA in healthy donors. Germline V gene lookup returns CDR1 KGHSH and CDR2 LQKENI. The CDR3 is made up of 16 amino acids. The germline V and J ends were trimmed by 6 bases and 2 bases, with 19 bases remaining between them. Both 60 Vbeta primers and 13 Jbeta primers went into the PCR. Method: immunoSEQ multiplex PCR; TCRdb's copy keeps in-frame clones and lacks some. The sample gives some 150,000 clones, more than 70% of which show up once; over 1.2% is in the top ten. The sample comprised PBMCs. The V and J genes are TRBV18 and TRBJ1-1; D remains ambiguous. The receptor was derived from a man in his sixties in good health and CMV-seronegative. The CDR3 reads CASSQTNLISNTEAFF. The CDR3 DNA follows: TGTGCCAGCTCCCAGACAAACCTAATATCCAACACTGAAGCTTTCTTT.